This entry lists 6 T cell receptor beta chains sequenced from one sample in a study of cytomegalovirus exposure and HLA in healthy donors. The PCR made use of 60 Vbeta and 13 Jbeta primers. TCRdb keeps only in-frame clones here, not all; method: immunoSEQ multiplex PCR. The table has over 150,000 clones, approximately 79% seen once. The sample was PBMCs. The receptor set was obtained from a girl aged 10 to 17 in good health and CMV-seropositive.

The chain couples TRBV28 to TRBJ1-5; a possible D gene is TRBD1 (6 bases). The CDR3 is 15 residues long. V was pared by 5 bases and J by 4 bases, with 15 bases between. Germline V CDR1 and CDR2: MDHEN, SYDVKM. CDR3 sequence: CASSLGTTGNQPQHF. DNA for the CDR3: TGTGCCAGCAGTCTTGGGACTACAGGGAATCAGCCCCAGCATTTT. The full variable domain, its missing parts supplied by reference TRBV28 and TRBJ1-5, is DVKVTQSSRYLVKRTGEKVFLECVQDMDHENMFWYRQDPGLGLRLIYFSYDVKMKEKGDIPEGYSVSREKKERFSLILESASTNQTSMYLCASSLGTTGNQPQHFGDGTRLSIL.

The gene calls are TRBV4-1 and TRBJ1-2, with 8 bases that match TRBD1. This CDR3 is 17 amino acids long. Per the germline V gene, CDR1 is MGHRA and CDR2 is YSYEKL. The J segment lost 1 base and the V segment lost 2 bases, leaving 9 bases of the junction unmatched. The CDR3 reads CASSQPGQGRGNYGYTF. CDR3 sequence (DNA): TGCGCCAGCAGCCAACCCGGACAGGGACGAGGTAACTATGGCTACACCTTC.

The chain employs TRBV4-3 and TRBJ2-3, with 11 bases matching TRBD1. CDR3 length equals 18 residues. Trimming at V came to 0 bases and at J to 3 bases, leaving 8 bases not matched to a gene. Germline-derived CDR1 and CDR2 are LGHNA and YSLEER. In DNA form, the CDR3 reads TGCGCCAGCAGCCAAGATTTTGGACAGGGGGCTTGGACAGATACGCAGTATTTT. Amino acid sequence: CASSQDFGQGAWTDTQYF.

The chain links TRBV6-1 to TRBJ1-6; possibly TRBD1 for D (5 bases). The V gene's germline CDR1 is MNHNS and CDR2 SASEGT. The CDR3 extends over 13 amino acids. V was clipped by 10 bases and J by 7 bases, with 14 bases between them. CDR3: CANRPGLNSPLHF. The CDR3 DNA follows: TGTGCCAACAGACCGGGACTAAATTCACCCCTCCACTTT.

This chain joins TRBV20-1 and TRBJ2-4; no clear D. V was cut by 3 bases and J by 10 bases, with 7 bases left in between. CDR1 and CDR2 from the germline V gene are DFQATT and SNEGSKA (reference sequence). CDR3 length equals 10 residues. CDR3 amino acids: CSARAQIQYF. In DNA form, the CDR3 reads TGCAGTGCTAGGGCTCAAATTCAGTACTTC.

The rearrangement uses TRBV27 and TRBJ2-1, with TRBD2 matching over 13 bases. CDR3 length equals 16 residues. The germline V gene has CDR1 MNHEY and CDR2 SMNVEV (reference sequence). Trimming at V came to 6 bases and at J to 0 bases, leaving 2 bases not matched to a gene. The CDR3 region has the DNA TGTGCCAGCAGCGGACTAGCGGGAGACTCCTACAATGAGCAGTTCTTC. Encoded protein: CASSGLAGDSYNEQFF.